This TCR beta chain originates from a study of patients with pleural tuberculosis (dated by TCRdb to between 2012 and 2015). Sequencing was performed on an Illumina Genome Analyzer IIx. TCRdb trimmed public reads at Q25 via fastp, called clones via MiXCR and kept in-frame beta chains. Records with the same CDR3 protein are collapsed into one entry carrying the most frequent genes and DNA. This sample holds 25,000 to 30,000 distinct CDR3 sequences; 15% to 20% were observed only once. The top ten hold under 4% of the sample. V is shortened by 0 bases, J by 0 bases, and the region joining them spans 6 bases. The CDR3 goes from the cysteine to the phenylalanine over 16 residues. The DNA shown is the 48-base CDR3, in frame from base 1. CDR1 and CDR2, looked up from the germline V gene (reference sequence), are LNHDA and SQIVND. Many counts were recorded for this clonotype. No cognate antigen has been identified for it. No base quality values were provided; no much bigger clone lies one nucleotide off.

This sequence was found in a human donor with pleural tuberculosis. Rearrangement joined TRBV19 to TRBJ2-6; the D gene is not confidently resolved. The sequenced sample was peripheral blood. The CDR3 has the sequence CASSIEGHSGANVLTF. DNA sequence: TGTGCCAGTAGTATAGAAGGCCACTCTGGGGCCAACGTCCTGACTTTC.